A few counts support the clone carrying this TCR beta chain. Antigen specificity is unknown. The treatment was: roughly 10-day PBMC culture with coronavirus spike peptide pools or control peptides (ViraFEST assay). The study sequenced cultured CD4+ T cell DNA using the Oncomine TCR Beta short-read assay. TCRdb reprocessed the PCR reads with MiXCR, giving one entry per CDR3 protein. Here the sample spans over 15,000 distinct CDR3 sequences, more than 25% being singletons. This record belongs to a study of vaccination and CD4 T cells after COVID-19. On the study more broadly: Post-COVID draws followed diagnosis by a median 101 days (range 35 to 161).

Per the germline V gene, CDR1 is MNHEY and CDR2 is SMNVEV (reference sequence). This CDR3 has 15 residues. Between the trimmed V and J ends, which lost 3 bases and 2 bases, there was a span of 14 bases. Sequencing was performed on cultured CD4+ T cells from blood. The chain joins TRBV27 to TRBJ2-7; the D call may be TRBD1 or TRBD2 (5 bases each). The clonotype comes from a human donor with COVID-19. The CDR3 bases are TGTGCCAGCAGTTTCCAAGCCGGGACGGCCTACGAGCAGTACTTC. Translation: CASSFQAGTAYEQYF.